The rows below give T cell receptor beta chains drawn from one sample of a study of regulatory T cells in long-lasting Graves disease. TCRdb independently ran MiXCR on the multiplex PCR reads; one entry per CDR3 protein. The sample has hundreds of thousands of distinct CDR3 sequences; about 21% are singletons. The source was peripheral blood mononuclear cells (PBMCs), collected when the disease was refractory, from a patient treated with antithyroid drugs. The receptors derive from a female donor with Graves disease. CDR3s include the opening cysteine and the closing phenylalanine or tryptophan. A D gene is named only where the DNA matches it firmly. The size entry gives once, few, many or a size class.

>TRBJ2-5|few|NA|TRBV12-5|15
CASGLVRWGNETQYF
TGTGCTAGTGGTTTGGTACGGTGGGGGAACGAGACCCAGTACTTC
>TRBJ2-7|few|TRBD2|TRBV29-1|13
CSGGGDDAYEQYF
TGCAGCGGGGGGGGGGATGATGCCTACGAGCAGTACTTC
>TRBJ2-7|few|NA|TRBV5-1|16
CASSLAPGTLTYEQYF
TGCGCCAGCAGCTTGGCCCCAGGGACACTCACCTACGAGCAGTACTTC
>TRBJ2-5|many|NA|TRBV6-1|12
CASELYQETQYF
TGTGCCAGCGAGCTGTACCAAGAGACCCAGTACTTC
>TRBJ2-5|few|NA|TRBV7-6|15
CASSLFTTGAETQYF
TGTGCCAGCAGCTTATTTACGACAGGAGCAGAGACCCAGTACTTC
>TRBJ2-6|many|NA|TRBV7-2|12
CASSLSSRPLTF
TGTGCCAGCAGCTTATCCTCGCGACCCCTGACTTTC
>TRBJ2-1|few|TRBD1|TRBV15|16
CATSKRQGSGYNEQFF
TGTGCCACCAGCAAGCGACAGGGGAGTGGATACAATGAGCAGTTCTTC
>TRBJ2-5|many|NA|TRBV28|12
CASTSLKETQYF
TGTGCCAGCACATCCCTAAAAGAGACCCAGTACTTC
>TRBJ2-7|few|TRBD1|TRBV7-9|15
CASSQTTGVSYEQYF
TGTGCCAGCAGCCAGACTACAGGGGTCTCCTACGAGCAGTACTTC
>TRBJ2-4|few|TRBD2|TRBV9|16
CASSPTSVLAKNIQYF
TGTGCCAGCAGTCCTACTAGCGTCCTAGCCAAAAACATTCAGTACTTC
>TRBJ2-7|many|TRBD2|TRBV20-1|15
CSASGSLAGSYEQYF
TGCAGTGCTAGCGGATCCTTAGCGGGTAGCTACGAGCAGTACTTC